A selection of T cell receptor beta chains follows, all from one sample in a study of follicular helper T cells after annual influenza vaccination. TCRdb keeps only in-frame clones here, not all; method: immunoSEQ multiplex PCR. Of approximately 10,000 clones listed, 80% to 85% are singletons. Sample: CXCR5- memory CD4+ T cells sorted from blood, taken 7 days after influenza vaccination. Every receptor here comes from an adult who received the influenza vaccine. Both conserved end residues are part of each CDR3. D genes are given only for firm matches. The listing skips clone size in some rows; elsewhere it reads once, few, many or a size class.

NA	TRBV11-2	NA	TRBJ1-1	TGTGCCAGCAGGCCTCGGAGGACGGGATCGAACACTGAAGCTTTCTTT	CASRPRRTGSNTEAFF
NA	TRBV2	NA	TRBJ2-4	TGTGCCAGCAGTGAAGAGATAGCGGAGGGCAAAAACATTCAGTACTTC	CASSEEIAEGKNIQYF
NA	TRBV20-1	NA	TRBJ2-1	TGCAGTGCAGACACGGGGAATGAGCAGTTCTTC	CSADTGNEQFF
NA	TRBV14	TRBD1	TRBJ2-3	TGTGCCAGCAGCCTAAGGGGGCGCTGGACAGATACGCAGTATTTT	CASSLRGRWTDTQYF
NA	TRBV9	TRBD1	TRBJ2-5	TGTGCCAGCAGCAACACAGGGGACAGCCGGGGCGAGACCCAGTACTTC	CASSNTGDSRGETQYF
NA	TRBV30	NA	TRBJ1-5	TGTGCCTGGAGTGCGCAGAATAATCAGCCCCAGCATTTT	CAWSAQNNQPQHF
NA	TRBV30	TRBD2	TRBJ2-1	TGTGCTAGGGAGGGGCCCGCCTACAATGAGCAGTTCTTC	CAREGPAYNEQFF
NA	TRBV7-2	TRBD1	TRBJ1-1	TGTGCCAGCAGCCCATTGACAGGGCGGGACACTGAAGCTTTCTTT	CASSPLTGRDTEAFF
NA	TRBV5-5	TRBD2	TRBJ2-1	TGTGCCAGCAGCTTGGGGACTAGCTTCTACAATGAGCAGTTCTTC	CASSLGTSFYNEQFF
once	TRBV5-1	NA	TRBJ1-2	TGCGCCAGCAGCTTGGTAGCAGGGTCCCTCTATGGCTACACCTTC	CASSLVAGSLYGYTF
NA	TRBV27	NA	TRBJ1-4	TGTGCCAGCAGTTTCTCCGGGGCCGGTGAAAAACTGTTTTTT	CASSFSGAGEKLFF
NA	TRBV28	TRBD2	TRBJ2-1	TGTGCCAGCAGTTTCCAGACTAGCGGTGGTGAGCAGTTCTTC	CASSFQTSGGEQFF
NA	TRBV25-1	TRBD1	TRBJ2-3	TGTGCCAGCAGTGAATCGAGGGGGGGACAGGGCGGGACAGATACGCAGTATTTT	CASSESRGGQGGTDTQYF
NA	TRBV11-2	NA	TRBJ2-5	TGTGCCAGCAGCCTTCAGGGGTTCGATGAGACCCAGTACTTC	CASSLQGFDETQYF
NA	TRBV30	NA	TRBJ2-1	TGTGCCTGGATTGAGGGGGCGGGAGTATCCAATGAGCAGTTCTTC	CAWIEGAGVSNEQFF
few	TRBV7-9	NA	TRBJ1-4	TGTGCCAGCAGCTTAGCGGGCAGGGGAAATGAAAAACTGTTTTTT	CASSLAGRGNEKLFF
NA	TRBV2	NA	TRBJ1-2	TGTGCCAGCATTGAAGGGAGGGGATATGGCTACACCTTC	CASIEGRGYGYTF
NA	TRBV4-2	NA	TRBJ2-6	TGTGCCAGCAGCCAAGTTTCGGGGGGCGCTCCCTCTGGGGCCAACGTCCTGACTTTC	CASSQVSGGAPSGANVLTF
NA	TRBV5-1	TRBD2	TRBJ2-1	TGCGCCAGCAGCTTGGCGGGCGGGGGGGCTAGCTCCTACAATGAGCAGTTCTTC	CASSLAGGGASSYNEQFF
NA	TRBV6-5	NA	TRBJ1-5	TGTGCCAGCAGTTACTCTAGGGGAGATCAGCCCCAGCATTTT	CASSYSRGDQPQHF
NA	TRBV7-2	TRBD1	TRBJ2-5	TGTGCCAGCAGCCAGGGACAGCTACAACAAGAGACCCAGTACTTC	CASSQGQLQQETQYF
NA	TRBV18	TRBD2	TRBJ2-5	TGTGCCAGCTCACCGTTTCTAGCGGGGGTCAAAGAGACCCAGTACTTC	CASSPFLAGVKETQYF
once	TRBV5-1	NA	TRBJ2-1	TGCGCCAGCAGCGAGGACAGACAGGGAGGGCGATACAATGAGCAGTTCTTC	CASSEDRQGGRYNEQFF